The next 8 T cell receptor beta chains were all read from a single sample in a study of T cells in women clearing cervical HPV infection. Some clones are missing from TCRdb's copy, which holds only in-frame ones; the method was immunoSEQ multiplex PCR. This sample carries roughly 20,000 clones, with roughly 4.9% going to the ten biggest clones. The sequenced material came from blood buffy coat. The receptors originated from a woman aged 18 to 75 with a cervical HPV16 infection that either progressed to CIN3+ or cleared (not recorded which).

In the case of this clone: The germline gene is not matched at one end of the junction; a read error may be the cause. This sample also contains other DNA sequences that code for the same CDR3. The DNA read from the CDR3 is TGCAGTGCCTCTACAGGGGCTGGAAACACT. It encodes CSASTGAGNT. Given in full, the CDR3 is CSASTGAGNTIYF. V and J are TRBV20-1 and TRBJ1-3, with 7 bases matching TRBD1. Sequencing ends 3 residues short of the CDR3 end; the germline J gene provides the rest. The length of the CDR3 is 13 residues. Germline CDR1 DFQATT, CDR2 SNEGSKA (reference sequence).

The part of the CDR3 DNA that was read is TGTGCCAGCAGCTCCGGAGAGCGGGGGATCGCTGATACG. Translation: CASSSGERGIADT. The complete CDR3 reads CASSSGERGIADTQYF. The chain is built from TRBV2 and TRBJ2-3, with TRBD2 matching 8 bases. The sequence runs out 3 residues before the end of the CDR3; the remainder is reconstructed from the germline J gene. Trimming removed 6 bases from V and 6 bases from J; junction bases left unmatched: 14. The germline V gene encodes CDR1 SNHLY and CDR2 FYNNEI. The length of the CDR3 is 16 residues.

In regard to this clone: Read coverage stops 3 residues before the CDR3 terminus; the germline J gene supplies the remainder. The rearrangement links TRBV6-2 or TRBV6-3 to TRBJ2-2, with D tentatively TRBD2 (6 bases). V shed 5 bases and J shed 4 bases, with 17 bases lying between them. CDR1 MNHEY and CDR2 SVGEGT come from the germline V gene. This CDR3 region has 16 residues. The part of the CDR3 DNA that was read is TGTGCCAGCAGTCCACGACTAGGAAAGAGCACCGGGGAG. Translated: CASSPRLGKSTGE. The complete CDR3 reads CASSPRLGKSTGELFF.

As concerns this clone: The read is 3 residues too short to cover the CDR3 end, so that end is filled in from the germline J gene. The chain carries TRBV30 and TRBJ2-7, with 12 bases aligning to TRBD1. Germline-derived CDR1 and CDR2 are GTSNPN and SVGIG (reference sequence). The CDR3 is 15 residues long. The junction had 6 bases not matched to a gene; V was cut back by 3 bases and J by 3 bases. CDR3 region: CAWSQRDRGRYEQYF. Incomplete CDR3 DNA: TGTGCCTGGAGCCAAAGGGACAGGGGGCGCTACGAG.

As for this clone: From the germline J gene comes the end of the CDR3, since the read stops 3 residues before it. This chain links TRBV6-4 with TRBJ2-1; 7 bases agree with TRBD1. V was clipped by 3 bases and J by 5 bases; unmatched bases: 4. The CDR3 covers 14 residues. Germline V lookup: CDR1 MRHNA, CDR2 SNTAGT. The sequenced CDR3 bases are TGTGCCAGCAGTGAAGGGACAGAGGACAATGAG. Residues: CASSEGTEDNE. Given in full, the CDR3 is CASSEGTEDNEQFF.

With regard to this clone: The read falls 3 residues short of the CDR3 end, and the missing part is taken from the germline J gene. The chain couples TRBV19 to TRBJ2-2, with TRBD1 identical over 11 bases. Germline V gives CDR1 LNHDA, CDR2 SQIVND (reference sequence). CDR3 length: 18 amino acids. The CDR3 loop is CASSTRRTGGSYNSPLFF. The covered CDR3 bases are TGTGCCAGTAGTACCCGTCGGACAGGGGGCTCCTATAATTCACCG.

As to this clone: The missing CDR3 end, 3 residues past where the read stops, is filled in from the germline J gene. The genes are TRBV5-6 and TRBJ2-4, with a possible D match to TRBD1 (5 bases). The length of the CDR3 is 15 residues. Germline CDR1 and CDR2: SGHDT and YYEEEE. CDR3 bases read: TGTGCCAGCAGCTTGCTATCACAGGCCAATCAGCCT. This gives the protein CASSLLSQANQP. The whole CDR3 reads CASSLLSQANQPQYF.

Regarding this clone: Read sequence stops 3 residues before the CDR3 end, and the germline J gene provides the missing end. The J gene is TRBJ2-2, the V gene TRBV5-1; 9 nucleotides agree with TRBD1. Per germline, CDR1 SGHRS and CDR2 YFSETQ. The CDR3 contains 16 residues. The V gene end was trimmed by 3 bases and the J gene end by 1 base; junction bases not matched to a gene: 4. CDR3 bases read: TGCGCCAGCAGCTCCTGGACAGGGGAGAACACCGGGGAG. Protein: CASSSWTGENTGE. The whole CDR3 protein is CASSSWTGENTGELFF.